Sequencing of this T cell receptor (beta chain) was carried out in a study of T cell responses to AZD1222 COVID-19 vaccine (TCRdb year 2021). A note on the overall study: TCR sequencing covered more than 230 trial participants: 200 to 220 given two doses of AZD1222 and approximately 26 given two doses of MenACWY control vaccine. Trial participants were enrolled into age subgroups of 18-55, 56-69 and 70-plus years, which contained about 150, 28 and 57 TCR-sequenced participants, respectively.

Beyond this particular receptor, the publication reports: The 56-69-year group was small, and its depth increase did not reach significance, likely because of low power. A significant rise in spike-specific TCR breadth and depth was observed after two AZD1222 doses relative to day 0 and relative to MenACWY recipients. Participants were mostly white British and included more females than males, and it was suggested by the authors that clonal diversity may have been underestimated. Because no day 14 peak-response samples were available, repertoires were characterized only after the peak T cell response. Conclusions about previously exposed vaccinees are limited, since just five to seven AZD1222 recipients were seropositive for SARS-CoV-2 at baseline. The whole spike protein was spanned by vaccine-associated CD4 TCRs, and dominant responses were seen in regions 160-218 and 743-854. Reportedly, close to half of the unique spike-specific TCRs recognized epitopes lying outside the regions that are mutated in the B.1.351 and B.1.1.7 variants.

About this clone: There is no known antigen for this receptor. No per-base quality is available; no much larger clone lies one base away.

The CDR3 regions of human TCRbeta chains were subjected to immunosequencing. Per the source publication's procedure: Repertoire TCRs were checked for matches against a reference library of SARS-CoV-2-specific TCRs that had been generated using the MIRA antigen-specificity platform. Breadth was defined as the fraction of unique TCRs that were SARS-CoV-2-associated, and depth was defined as the fraction of total T cells that were SARS-CoV-2-associated. Using the MIRA data, every spike-specific TCR was mapped to the spike region that the TCR reacted to and assigned to either a CD4 or a CD8 class. Log10-transformed breadth and depth values were compared by one-way ANOVA with Sidak's multiple comparisons tests. TCRdb retrieved this table from immuneACCESS and kept in-frame rearrangements only. Not all clones are present; in checked studies, unresolved V genes account for under half, and no reason is known for the remainder. The DNA gave D and trimming, while V, J and clone size come from that table. This sample lists about 70,000 clones; 87% were detected once. 1% to 1.5% of the sample is in the top ten clones.

In the paper's terms, the time point label means: about 28 days (+/-7) after the second vaccine dose. Because spike-specific TCR depth and breadth did not differ between the two schedules, AZD1222 recipients who got a second dose at roughly 4 weeks were pooled with those who got a second dose at roughly 12 weeks. Vaccinee samples were obtained from the UK trials COV001 and COV002, which included a single-blind randomized controlled phase 2/3 trial of AZD1222 (ChAdOx1 nCoV-19) in healthy adults. For TCRbeta chain sequencing, PBMC samples from trial participants were taken at day 0 and at day 28 after the second dose. The sequencing used peripheral blood, collected 28 days after the second AZD1222 dose. This TCR came from an adult who received the AZD1222 COVID-19 vaccine.

CDR3 sequence: CAWSTDSNQPQHF. The DNA reads as follows: TGTGCCTGGAGTACTGATAGCAATCAGCCCCAGCATTTT. The sequence joins TRBV30 to TRBJ1-5; too little of a D gene remains to name it. The CDR3 goes from the cysteine to the phenylalanine over 13 residues. CDR3 DNA only is kept here, 39 bases in frame from base 1. The germline V gene (reference sequence) supplies CDR1 GTSNPN and CDR2 SVGIG. A distance of 5 bases separates the germline ends of V and J, which lose 2 bases and 0 bases respectively.